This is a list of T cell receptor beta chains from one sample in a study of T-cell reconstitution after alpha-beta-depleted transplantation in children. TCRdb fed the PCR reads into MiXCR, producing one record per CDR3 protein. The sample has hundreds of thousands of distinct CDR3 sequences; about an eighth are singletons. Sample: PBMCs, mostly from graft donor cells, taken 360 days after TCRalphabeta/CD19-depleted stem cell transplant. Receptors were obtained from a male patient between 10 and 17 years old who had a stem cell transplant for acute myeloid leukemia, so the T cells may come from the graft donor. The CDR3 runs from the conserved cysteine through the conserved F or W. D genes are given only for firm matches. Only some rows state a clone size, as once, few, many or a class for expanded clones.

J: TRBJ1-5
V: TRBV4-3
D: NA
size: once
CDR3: CASSQDPGGDQPQHF
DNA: TGCGCCAGCAGCCAAGATCCGGGGGGCGACCAGCCCCAGCATTTT

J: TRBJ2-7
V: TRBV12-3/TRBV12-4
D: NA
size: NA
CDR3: CASSLGQEAYEQYF
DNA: TGTGCCAGCAGTTTAGGGCAGGAGGCCTACGAGCAGTACTTC

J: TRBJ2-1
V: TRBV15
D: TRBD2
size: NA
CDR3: CATSRDLGTSAYNEQFF
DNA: TGTGCCACCAGCAGAGATCTAGGTACTAGCGCCTACAATGAGCAGTTCTTC

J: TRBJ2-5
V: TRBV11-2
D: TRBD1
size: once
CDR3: CASSFHRGLQETQYF
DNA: TGTGCCAGCAGCTTCCACAGGGGCCTCCAAGAGACCCAGTACTTC

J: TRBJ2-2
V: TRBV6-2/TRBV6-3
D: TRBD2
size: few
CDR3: CASSLTSGRYTGELFF
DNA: TGTGCCAGCAGTCTTACTAGCGGGAGGTACACCGGGGAGCTGTTTTTT

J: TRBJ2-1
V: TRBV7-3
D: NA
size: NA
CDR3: CASSSSGWYNEQFF
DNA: TGTGCCAGCAGCTCCTCGGGATGGTACAATGAGCAGTTCTTC

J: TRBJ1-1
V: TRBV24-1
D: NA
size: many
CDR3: CATSRSGSMNTEAFF
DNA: TGTGCCACCTCCCGTTCGGGGTCGATGAACACTGAAGCTTTCTTT

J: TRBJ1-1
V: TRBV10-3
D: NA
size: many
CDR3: CAISDPRGETEAFF
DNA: TGTGCCATCAGTGACCCTAGGGGTGAAACTGAAGCTTTCTTT

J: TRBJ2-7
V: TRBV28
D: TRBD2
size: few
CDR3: CASSLGPYSRGIREVSQRYEQYF
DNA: TGTGCCAGCAGTTTAGGCCCCTATTCTCGGGGCATACGGGAGGTTAGTCAAAGGTACGAGCAGTACTTC

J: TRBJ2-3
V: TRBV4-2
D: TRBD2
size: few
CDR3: CASSHSGTTDTQYF
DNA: TGTGCCAGCAGCCATAGCGGGACTACAGATACGCAGTATTTT

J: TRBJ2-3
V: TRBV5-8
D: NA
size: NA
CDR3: CASSEMILTDTQYF
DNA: TGTGCCAGCAGCGAGATGATCCTCACAGATACGCAGTATTTT

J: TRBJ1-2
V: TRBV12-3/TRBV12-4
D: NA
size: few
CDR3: CASSSDLYGYTF
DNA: TGTGCCAGCAGTTCCGACCTGTATGGCTACACCTTC

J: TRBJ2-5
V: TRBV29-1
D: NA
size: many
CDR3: CSVDPLGVGETQYF
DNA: TGCAGCGTTGACCCGCTGGGGGTGGGCGAGACCCAGTACTTC

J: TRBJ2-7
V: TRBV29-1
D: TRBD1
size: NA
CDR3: CSVRDRGHEQYF
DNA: TGCAGCGTTAGGGACAGGGGCCACGAGCAGTACTTC

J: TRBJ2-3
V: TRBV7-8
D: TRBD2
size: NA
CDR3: CASSSGTSANAAKEYF
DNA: TGTGCCAGCAGCAGCGGGACTAGCGCGAATGCCGCGAAGGAGTATTTT

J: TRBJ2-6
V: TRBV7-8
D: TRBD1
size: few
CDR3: CASSTVHRGRGANVLTF
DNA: TGTGCCAGCAGCACGGTTCATAGGGGGCGGGGGGCCAACGTCCTGACTTTC

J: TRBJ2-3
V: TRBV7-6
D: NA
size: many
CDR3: CASSPAGYSDTQYF
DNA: TGTGCCAGCAGCCCAGCCGGCTACTCAGATACGCAGTATTTT

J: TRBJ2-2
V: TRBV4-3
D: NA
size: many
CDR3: CASSQATGTGELFF
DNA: TGCGCCAGCAGCCAAGCGACAGGAACCGGGGAGCTGTTTTTT

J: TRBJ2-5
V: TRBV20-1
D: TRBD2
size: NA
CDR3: CSVFFGRLKETQYF
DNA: TGCAGTGTCTTTTTCGGGAGGCTCAAAGAGACCCAGTACTTC

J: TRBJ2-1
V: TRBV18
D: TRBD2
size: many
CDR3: CASSPIAGGSYNEQFF
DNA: TGTGCCAGCTCACCCATAGCGGGAGGTTCCTACAATGAGCAGTTCTTC

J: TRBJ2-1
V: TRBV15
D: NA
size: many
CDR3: CATSRVGRHSYNEQFF
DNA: TGTGCCACCAGCAGAGTCGGCAGACACTCCTACAATGAGCAGTTCTTC

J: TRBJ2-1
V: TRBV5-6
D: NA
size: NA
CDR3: CASSLEGRVGHNEQFF
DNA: TGTGCCAGCAGCTTGGAGGGCAGGGTGGGCCACAATGAGCAGTTCTTC

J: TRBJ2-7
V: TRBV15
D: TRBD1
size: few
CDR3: CATSRDLGTGVPYEQYF
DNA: TGTGCCACCAGCAGAGATTTGGGGACAGGGGTTCCCTACGAGCAGTACTTC

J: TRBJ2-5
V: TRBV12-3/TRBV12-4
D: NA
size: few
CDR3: CASGPGRETQYF
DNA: TGTGCCAGCGGGCCGGGCCGGGAGACCCAGTACTTC